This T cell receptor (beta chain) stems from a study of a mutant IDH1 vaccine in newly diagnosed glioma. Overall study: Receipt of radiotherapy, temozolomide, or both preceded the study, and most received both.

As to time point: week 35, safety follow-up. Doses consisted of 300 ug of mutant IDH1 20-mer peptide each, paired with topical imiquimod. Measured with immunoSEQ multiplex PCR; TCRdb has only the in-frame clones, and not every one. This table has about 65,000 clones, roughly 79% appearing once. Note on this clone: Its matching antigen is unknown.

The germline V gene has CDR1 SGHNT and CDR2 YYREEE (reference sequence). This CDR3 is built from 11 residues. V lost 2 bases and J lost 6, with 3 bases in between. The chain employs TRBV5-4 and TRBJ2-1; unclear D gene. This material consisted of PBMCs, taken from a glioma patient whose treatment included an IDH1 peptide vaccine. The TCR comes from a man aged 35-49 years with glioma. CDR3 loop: CASSFFNEQFF. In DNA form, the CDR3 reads TGTGCCAGCAGCTTTTTCAATGAGCAGTTCTTC.